This is a list of T cell receptor beta chains from one sample in a study of cytomegalovirus exposure and HLA in healthy donors. Sequenced by immunoSEQ multiplex PCR; TCRdb stores in-frame clones only, minus some. The profile covers approximately 180,000 clones, with roughly 13% appearing a single time and 7.8% taken by the ten largest. Sequencing input: PBMCs. These TCRs come from a man aged 50 to 59 in good health and CMV-seropositive. Both conserved end residues are part of each CDR3. D genes are given only for firm matches. Some rows mark clone size as missing; the rest say once, few, many or name a class of expanded clone.

few	TRBV5-1	TRBJ2-3	TRBD1	CASSFRDREPDTQYF	TGCGCCAGCAGCTTCCGGGACAGGGAACCAGATACGCAGTATTTT
NA	TRBV6-1	TRBJ1-1	NA	CASSTVSSEAFF	TGTGCCAGCAGCACAGTTTCTTCTGAAGCTTTCTTT
few	TRBV29-1	TRBJ2-1	NA	CSVDRGIYNEQFF	TGCAGCGTTGATCGGGGGATTTACAATGAGCAGTTCTTC
once	TRBV14	TRBJ2-2	NA	CASSRLKPGPGANTGELFF	TGTGCCAGCAGCCGCCTTAAGCCAGGGCCAGGGGCGAACACCGGGGAGCTGTTTTTT
few	TRBV7-2	TRBJ1-2	NA	CASSPGGDHGYTF	TGTGCCAGCAGCCCGGGGGGGGACCATGGCTACACCTTC
few	TRBV5-8	TRBJ1-6	NA	CASSLGQRSPLHF	TGTGCCAGCAGCTTGGGACAGAGGTCACCCCTCCACTTT
NA	TRBV9	TRBJ2-7	NA	CASSVTGGAYEQYF	TGTGCCAGCAGCGTTACAGGGGGGGCCTACGAGCAGTACTTC
NA	TRBV2	TRBJ2-1	TRBD2	CASSVRLAGSYNEQFF	TGTGCCAGCAGTGTAAGACTAGCGGGGTCCTACAATGAGCAGTTCTTC
NA	TRBV19	TRBJ1-1	NA	CASSSTGNTEAFF	TGTGCCAGTAGTTCAACAGGGAACACTGAAGCTTTCTTT
few	TRBV9	TRBJ1-1	NA	CASSVDQGNTEAFF	TGTGCCAGCAGCGTTGATCAGGGGAACACTGAAGCTTTCTTT
NA	TRBV7-2	TRBJ1-5	NA	CASSLEAGDNQPQHF	TGTGCCAGCAGCTTAGAAGCGGGGGACAATCAGCCCCAGCATTTT
NA	TRBV2	TRBJ2-3	TRBD2	CASSETASGGEDTQYF	TGTGCCAGCAGTGAAACGGCTAGCGGGGGGGAAGATACGCAGTATTTT
few	TRBV11-3	TRBJ2-7	TRBD1	CASSHYRGSYEQYF	TGTGCCAGCAGCCATTACAGGGGCTCCTACGAGCAGTACTTC
NA	TRBV7-9	TRBJ2-3	NA	CASSLWLTSTDTQYF	TGTGCCAGCAGCTTATGGCTGACTAGCACAGATACGCAGTATTTT
many	TRBV5-1	TRBJ2-1	TRBD1	CASSRTGPLYNEQFF	TGCGCCAGCTCAAGGACAGGGCCCCTTTACAATGAGCAGTTCTTC
NA	TRBV7-2	TRBJ1-3	NA	CASSHRVAGNTIYF	TGTGCCAGCAGCCACAGGGTGGCGGGAAACACCATATATTTT
few	TRBV28	TRBJ2-5	TRBD2	CASTVPGTSGETQYF	TGTGCCAGCACCGTTCCCGGGACTAGCGGTGAGACCCAGTACTTC
NA	TRBV27	TRBJ1-5	NA	CASSLFRGNQPQHF	TGTGCCAGCAGTTTATTTCGGGGCAATCAGCCCCAGCATTTT
NA	TRBV6-6	TRBJ2-1	NA	CASSLTTGSNEQFF	TGTGCCAGCAGCCTGACGACGGGTAGCAATGAGCAGTTCTTC
NA	TRBV5-5	TRBJ1-4	TRBD1	CASRGPNEKLFF	TGTGCCAGTAGGGGGCCAAACGAAAAACTGTTTTTT
few	TRBV7-2	TRBJ1-2	NA	CASSLTPNYGYTF	TGTGCCAGCAGCTTAACACCGAACTATGGCTACACCTTC
few	TRBV14	TRBJ2-5	NA	CASSQGEWHGSKGLQETQYF	TGTGCCAGCAGCCAAGGGGAATGGCACGGATCCAAGGGGCTTCAAGAGACCCAGTACTTC
few	TRBV6-6	TRBJ1-2	NA	CASSPSANYGYTF	TGTGCCAGCAGTCCCTCGGCTAACTATGGCTACACCTTC
few	TRBV27	TRBJ2-1	TRBD2	CASRLRGGLNNEQFF	TGTGCCAGCAGGTTACGGGGGGGCCTAAACAATGAGCAGTTCTTC
NA	TRBV7-6	TRBJ2-5	TRBD2	CASSFGASGGLRETQYF	TGTGCCAGCAGCTTTGGGGCTAGCGGGGGGCTGCGAGAGACCCAGTACTTC
NA	TRBV6-5	TRBJ1-4	NA	CASSNTISEKLFF	TGTGCCAGCAGTAACACAATCTCAGAAAAACTGTTTTTT
NA	TRBV6-1	TRBJ1-4	NA	CASRFREKLFF	TGTGCCAGCAGGTTCAGGGAAAAACTGTTTTTT
NA	TRBV21-1	TRBJ1-5	NA	CASMKSQPQHF	TGTGCCAGCATGAAGAGTCAGCCCCAGCATTTT
NA	TRBV6-5	TRBJ2-1	TRBD2	CASSYSGLANEQFF	TGTGCCAGCAGTTACTCGGGACTAGCCAATGAGCAGTTCTTC
few	TRBV5-1	TRBJ2-1	NA	CASSLGTGRGNEQFF	TGCGCCAGCAGCTTGGGGACAGGGAGGGGAAATGAGCAGTTCTTC
few	TRBV18	TRBJ2-7	NA	CASSPPWPPYEQYF	TGTGCCAGCTCACCTCCATGGCCCCCCTACGAGCAGTACTTC
NA	TRBV7-2	TRBJ1-2	NA	CASSLDRVGGYTF	TGTGCCAGCAGCTTAGACAGGGTTGGTGGCTACACCTTC
NA	TRBV5-4	TRBJ2-2	NA	CASREWNTGELFF	TGTGCCAGCCGGGAGTGGAACACCGGGGAGCTGTTTTTT
few	TRBV19	TRBJ2-2	NA	CASSNRVKARTTGELFF	TGTGCCAGTAGTAACAGGGTCAAAGCGAGAACCACCGGGGAGCTGTTTTTT
NA	TRBV6-5	TRBJ2-2	TRBD2	CASKRRGATGELFF	TGTGCCAGCAAACGGCGGGGGGCTACCGGGGAGCTGTTTTTT
NA	TRBV27	TRBJ2-4	NA	CASSLIPRGGNIQYF	TGTGCCAGCAGTTTGATACCCAGGGGCGGAAACATTCAGTACTTC
few	TRBV11-3	TRBJ1-1	NA	CASSLVGGAEAFF	TGTGCCAGCAGCTTAGTGGGGGGGGCTGAAGCTTTCTTT
few	TRBV28	TRBJ1-4	NA	CASSEAGTNEKLFF	TGTGCCAGCAGTGAGGCAGGGACTAATGAAAAACTGTTTTTT
NA	TRBV28	TRBJ2-4	NA	CASSLIGGGTKNIQYF	TGTGCCAGCAGTTTAATAGGGGGCGGGACCAAAAACATTCAGTACTTC
NA	TRBV28	TRBJ2-5	NA	CASSPPLGAQETQYF	TGTGCCAGCAGCCCACCTTTGGGGGCCCAAGAGACCCAGTACTTC
few	TRBV27	TRBJ2-5	TRBD2	CASRGLAGGPGETQYF	TGTGCCAGCAGGGGACTAGCGGGGGGGCCGGGGGAGACCCAGTACTTC